The entry below describes one T cell receptor beta chain. Here immunoSEQ multiplex PCR was the method, and the copy in TCRdb shows in-frame clones only, minus some. The sample has roughly 73,000 clones, 85% to 95% seen once. This record comes from a study of T cell changes during pregnancy in multiple sclerosis. CDR1 and CDR2 from the germline V gene are MNHEY and SVGAGI. The ends were cut back, 9 bases at V and 5 bases at J, with 11 bases in the middle. The CDR3 is 11 amino acids. The starting material was peripheral blood, obtained in the second trimester of pregnancy. This TCR was recovered from a female donor in good health, enrolled as a control in a pregnancy study. The genes are TRBV6-5 and TRBJ2-7; a possible D gene is TRBD1 (5 bases). This CDR3 reads CASQGWDEQYF. The DNA for the CDR3 is TGTGCCAGTCAGGGCTGGGACGAGCAGTACTTC.